The 7 T cell receptor beta chains presented below share a single source sample, sequenced in a study of OX40 agonist ivuxolimab in advanced cancers. The method was immunoSEQ multiplex PCR; TCRdb's version includes in-frame clones alone and lacks a portion of them. This table has about 60,000 clones, around nine tenths appearing once. This specimen was CD4+ or CD8+ T cells sorted from blood, taken in a trial of the OX40 agonist ivuxolimab. The receptors were gathered from an adult with an advanced solid tumor such as melanoma, head and neck, liver or kidney cancer.

This chain connects TRBV5-8 to TRBJ2-4, with no clear D. CDR1 and CDR2 (germline): SGHTS, YDEGEE. The CDR3 covers 12 residues. The V end lost 6 bases, the J end lost 2 bases, and 6 bases lay between the germline ends. CDR3 bases: TGTGCCAGCACCCTAACCAAAAACATTCAGTACTTC. Translation gives CASTLTKNIQYF.

This chain uses TRBV5-6 with TRBJ2-1; D may be TRBD2 (6 bases). The ends were cut back, 1 base at V and 8 bases at J, with 13 bases in the middle. Germline V gene data show CDR1 as SGHDT and CDR2 as YYEEEE. The CDR3 totals 14 residues. The CDR3 bases are TGTGCCAGCAGCTTGCGGGACTCCAACCATGAGCAGTTCTTC. Protein sequence: CASSLRDSNHEQFF.

This chain links TRBV6-6 with TRBJ2-1; 12 bases are a match to TRBD2. This CDR3 spans 13 amino acids. J lost 10 bases, V lost 7 bases, and 5 bases had no gene match. Germline-derived CDR1 and CDR2 are MNHNY and SVGAGI (reference sequence). CDR3 sequence reads: CASTSGRGGEQFF. In DNA form, the CDR3 reads TGTGCCAGCACTAGCGGGAGGGGTGGGGAGCAGTTCTTC.

On this clone: One end of the junction fails to match germline, which may point to a read error. This chain uses TRBV2 with TRBJ2-7, with 15 bases fitting TRBD2. The germline V gene encodes CDR1 SNHLY and CDR2 FYNNEI. CDR3 size: 14 residues. The CDR3 bases are TGTGCCAGCAGTCTCGGACTAGCGGGAGGGCAAATGGATTTC. Residues: CASSLGLAGGQMDF. The complete variable domain, with remaining parts taken from reference TRBV2 and TRBJ2-7, reads EPEVTQTPSHQVTQMGQEVILRCVPISNHLYFYWYRQILGQKVEFLVSFYNNEISEKSEIFDDQFSVERPDGSNFTLKIRSTKLEDSAMYFCASSLGLAGGQMDFGPGTRLTVT.

The V gene is TRBV5-8, the J gene TRBJ1-4, with D unresolved. CDR1 is SGHTS and CDR2 is YDEGEE in the germline V gene. Trimming cost V 6 bases and J 7 bases, with 19 bases left between them. This CDR3 comprises 15 residues. The chain's CDR3 is CASNPRGYLSEKLFF. The CDR3 coding sequence is TGTGCCAGCAACCCTCGAGGCTACCTATCTGAAAAACTGTTTTTT. Based on the CDR3 plus reference TRBV5-8 and TRBJ1-4, the full variable domain is EAGVTQSPTHLIKTRGQQATLRCSPISGHTSVYWYQQALGLGLQFLLWYDEGEERNRGNFPPRFSGRQFPNYSSELNVNALELEDSALYLCASNPRGYLSEKLFFGSGTQLSVL.

The table lists this clone with a count of one. V is TRBV6-5 and J is TRBJ1-1; D is unresolved. Germline lookup yields CDR1 MNHEY and CDR2 SVGAGI. The CDR3 sequence is 13 residues long. Trimming pared 7 bases from V and 5 bases from J, leaving 14 bases between. The CDR3, as DNA: TGTGCCAGCACTAAGACTCTGGGGACTGAAGCTTTCTTT. Its protein is CASTKTLGTEAFF.

CDR3 sequence (DNA): TGTGCCAGCCGGGGGGAATTGAACACTGAAGCTTTCTTT. Its protein is CASRGELNTEAFF. The rearrangement links TRBV27 to TRBJ1-1, with D possibly being TRBD1 (5 bases). V was pared by 8 bases and J by 0 bases, with 10 bases between. CDR1 is MNHEY and CDR2 is SMNVEV in the germline V gene (reference sequence). The CDR3 sequence is 13 residues long.